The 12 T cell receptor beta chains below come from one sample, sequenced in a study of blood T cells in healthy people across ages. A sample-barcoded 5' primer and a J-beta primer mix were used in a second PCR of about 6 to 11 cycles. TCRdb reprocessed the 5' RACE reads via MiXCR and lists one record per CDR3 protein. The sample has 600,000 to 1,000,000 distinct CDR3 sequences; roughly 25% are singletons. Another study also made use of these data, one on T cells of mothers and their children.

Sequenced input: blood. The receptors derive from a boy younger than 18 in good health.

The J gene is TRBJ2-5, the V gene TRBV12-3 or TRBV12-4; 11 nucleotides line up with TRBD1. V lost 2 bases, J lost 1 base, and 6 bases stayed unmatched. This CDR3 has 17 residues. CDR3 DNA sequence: TGTGCCAGCAGTTTAACCCTAGGGACAGGGGGCCAAGAGACCCAGTACTTC. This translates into CASSLTLGTGGQETQYF.

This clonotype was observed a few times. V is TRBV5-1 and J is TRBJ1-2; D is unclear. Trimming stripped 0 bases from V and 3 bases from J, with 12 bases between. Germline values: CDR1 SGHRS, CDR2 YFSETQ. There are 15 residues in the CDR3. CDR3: CASSLGQAKDYGYTF. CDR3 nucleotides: TGCGCCAGCAGCTTGGGTCAGGCCAAGGACTATGGCTACACCTTC.

In nucleotides, the CDR3 is TGTGCCAGCAGCCGTCTAGGGACAGGGGGCTTCGAGCAGTACTTC. Translating gives CASSRLGTGGFEQYF. The chain is built from TRBV7-6 and TRBJ2-7; 12 nucleotides line up with TRBD1. V gave up 5 bases and J gave up 6 bases; unmatched junction bases: 8. This CDR3 region has 15 residues. Germline lookup yields CDR1 SGHVS and CDR2 FNYEAQ.

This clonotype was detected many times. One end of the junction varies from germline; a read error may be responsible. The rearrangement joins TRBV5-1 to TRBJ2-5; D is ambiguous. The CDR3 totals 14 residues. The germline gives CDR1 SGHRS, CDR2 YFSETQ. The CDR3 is CASSLDSPGETQYF. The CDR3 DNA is TGTGCCAGCAGCTTAGATTCCCCTGGGGAGACCCAGTACTTC.

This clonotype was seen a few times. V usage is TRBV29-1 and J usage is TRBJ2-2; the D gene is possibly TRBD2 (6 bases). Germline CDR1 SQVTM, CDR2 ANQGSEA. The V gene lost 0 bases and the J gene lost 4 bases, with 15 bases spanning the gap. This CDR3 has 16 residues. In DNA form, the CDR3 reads TGCAGCGTTGAAGATGGCCTAGCGTTTGGCACCGGGGAGCTGTTTTTT. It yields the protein CSVEDGLAFGTGELFF.

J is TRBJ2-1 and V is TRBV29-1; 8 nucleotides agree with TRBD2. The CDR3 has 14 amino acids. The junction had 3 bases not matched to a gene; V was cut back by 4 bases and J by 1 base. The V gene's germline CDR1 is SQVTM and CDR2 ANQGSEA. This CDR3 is CSVVERESYNEQFF. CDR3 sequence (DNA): TGCAGCGTTGTTGAGCGGGAGTCCTACAATGAGCAGTTCTTC.

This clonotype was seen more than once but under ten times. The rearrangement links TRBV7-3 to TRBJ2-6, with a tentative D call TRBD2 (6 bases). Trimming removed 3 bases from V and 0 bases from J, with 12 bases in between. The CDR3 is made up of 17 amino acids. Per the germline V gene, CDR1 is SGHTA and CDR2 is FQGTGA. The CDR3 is CASSLTGGFSGANVLTF. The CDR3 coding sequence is TGTGCCAGCAGCTTGACCGGAGGGTTCTCTGGGGCCAACGTCCTGACTTTC.

The CDR3 region has the DNA TGCGCCAGCAGCCAAGAGTATAATGTTTGGAATCAGCCCCAGCATTTT. It codes for CASSQEYNVWNQPQHF. The chain links TRBV4-1 to TRBJ1-5; D is unresolved. CDR3 length: 16 amino acids. Germline V lookup: CDR1 MGHRA, CDR2 YSYEKL. The V end was cut by 0 bases, the J end by 4 bases, with 13 bases between.

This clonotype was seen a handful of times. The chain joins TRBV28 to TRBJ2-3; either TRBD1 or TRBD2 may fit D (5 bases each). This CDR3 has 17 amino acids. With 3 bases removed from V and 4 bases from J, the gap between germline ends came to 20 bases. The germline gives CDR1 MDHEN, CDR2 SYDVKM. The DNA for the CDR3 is TGTGCCAGCAGTTTCCTATCTAGGGTTCGGGACCCAGATACGCAGTATTTT. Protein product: CASSFLSRVRDPDTQYF.

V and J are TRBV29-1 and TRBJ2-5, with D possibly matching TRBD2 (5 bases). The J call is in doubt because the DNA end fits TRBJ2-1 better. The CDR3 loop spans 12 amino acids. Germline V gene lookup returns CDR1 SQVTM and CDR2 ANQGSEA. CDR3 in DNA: TGCAGCGTTGAAGAAGGCCGGGGTGAGCAGTTCTTC. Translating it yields CSVEEGRGEQFF.

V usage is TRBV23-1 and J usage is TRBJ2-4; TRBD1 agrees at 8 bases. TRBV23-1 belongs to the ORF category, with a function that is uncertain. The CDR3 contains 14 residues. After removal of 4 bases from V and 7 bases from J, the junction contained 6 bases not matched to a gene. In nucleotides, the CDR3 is TGCGCCAGCAGTCCCCGGACAGGGCCCAACATTCAGTACTTC. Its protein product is CASSPRTGPNIQYF.

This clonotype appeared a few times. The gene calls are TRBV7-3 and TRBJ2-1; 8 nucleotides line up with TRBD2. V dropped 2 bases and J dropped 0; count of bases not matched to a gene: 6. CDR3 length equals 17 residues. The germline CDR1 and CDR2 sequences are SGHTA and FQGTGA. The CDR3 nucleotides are TGTGCCAGCAGCTTACTTAGCGGGGCGAGCTCCTACAATGAGCAGTTCTTC. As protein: CASSLLSGASSYNEQFF.